The 30 T cell receptor beta chains below were found in one sample sequenced in a study of T cells in localized non-small cell lung cancer. Data came from immunoSEQ multiplex PCR; TCRdb stores just in-frame clones and leaves some out. The sample contains 55,000 to 75,000 clones, less than 90% of which appear only once. The sequences come from peripheral blood, collected before any cancer treatment. The source of these receptors is an older male donor with stage III squamous cell lung carcinoma.

The gene calls are TRBV19 and TRBJ1-2; D possibly corresponds to TRBD1 (5 bases). Germline V lookup: CDR1 LNHDA, CDR2 SQIVND (reference sequence). Trimming removed 3 bases from V and 4 bases from J, with 9 bases in between. This CDR3 contains 13 residues. The DNA of the CDR3 is TGTGCCAGTAGTATGGGGACCGGCTATGGCTACACCTTC. Translating it yields CASSMGTGYGYTF.

DNA of the CDR3: TGTGCCAGCAGTGGGGATTCGGGACGGGTCACTGAAGCTTTCTTT. It encodes CASSGDSGRVTEAFF. The genes are TRBV25-1 and TRBJ1-1; D might be TRBD1 (5 bases). In germline, CDR1 is MGHDK, CDR2 SYGVNS. Trimming took 4 bases from V and 4 from J, leaving 16 bases between them. The CDR3 covers 15 residues.

This chain uses TRBV5-4 with TRBJ1-1; D is uncertain. This CDR3 contains 15 residues. The V gene lost 2 bases and the J gene lost 2 bases, with 13 bases spanning the gap. Germline V gives CDR1 SGHNT, CDR2 YYREEE (reference sequence). CDR3 nucleotides: TGTGCCAGCAGCTTACCCTCTGGGGTTAACACTGAAGCTTTCTTT. This sequence encodes CASSLPSGVNTEAFF.

The rearrangement uses TRBV6-5 and TRBJ1-1, with D tentatively TRBD1 (6 bases). The CDR3 contains 15 residues. Germline assignment: CDR1 MNHEY and CDR2 SVGAGI. V was shortened by 0 bases and J by 3 bases, with 11 bases between the two germline ends. The CDR3 DNA sequence: TGTGCCAGCAGTTACTCTCGGGGGGCGCACACTGAAGCTTTCTTT. This codes for CASSYSRGAHTEAFF.

The gene calls are TRBV29-1 and TRBJ1-1; D ambiguous. Trimming left V 4 bases short and J 1 base short, with 7 bases between. This CDR3 has 12 amino acids. Germline lookup yields CDR1 SQVTM and CDR2 ANQGSEA. CDR3 nucleotides: TGCAGCGTTGTACTACAGAACACTGAAGCTTTCTTT. Translated, it gives CSVVLQNTEAFF.

The rearrangement joins TRBV5-5 to TRBJ2-1; 12 bases match TRBD2. CDR1 is SGHKS and CDR2 is YYEKEE in the germline V gene (reference sequence). With 4 bases clipped from V and 7 bases from J, the junction kept 9 bases outside the gene matches. This CDR3 is 16 amino acids long. The CDR3 DNA follows: TGTGCCAGCAGCCAAACCGGGACTAGCGGGTGGAATGAGCAGTTCTTC. This codes for CASSQTGTSGWNEQFF.

The rearrangement joins TRBV7-9 to TRBJ2-1; either TRBD1 or TRBD2 may fit D (6 bases each). The CDR3 is 16 residues long. Germline V lookup: CDR1 SEHNR, CDR2 FQNEAQ (reference sequence). V was trimmed by 2 bases and J by 7 bases, leaving 18 bases between them. CDR3 coding DNA: TGTGCCAGCAGCTTATGGGGGGCTGAAAGAACGAATGAGCAGTTCTTC. Protein sequence: CASSLWGAERTNEQFF.

The chain joins TRBV10-1 to TRBJ1-1; weak D call: TRBD1 (5 bases). V shed 8 bases and J shed 0 bases, with 10 bases lying between them. The CDR3 totals 13 residues. From germline, CDR1 is WNHNN and CDR2 SYGVQD (reference sequence). DNA for the CDR3: TGCGCCAGCCAGGCAGGGCTGAACACTGAAGCTTTCTTT. Translated: CASQAGLNTEAFF.

This chain connects TRBV5-1 to TRBJ2-1; 15 bases agree with TRBD2. This CDR3 is 15 amino acids long. Looked up from germline, CDR1 is SGHRS and CDR2 is YFSETQ. The trim removed 3 bases at V and 8 bases at J, leaving 3 bases unmatched. CDR3 DNA: TGCGCCAGCAGCTGGACTAGCGGGGGGGTATATGAGCAGTTCTTC. Translation gives CASSWTSGGVYEQFF.

In its sample, this clone was seen once. The rearrangement links TRBV2 to TRBJ2-6; D is uncertain. V was clipped by 3 bases and J by 0 bases, with 3 bases between them. The germline V gene has CDR1 SNHLY and CDR2 FYNNEI. CDR3 length equals 14 residues. CDR3 nucleotide sequence: TGTGCCAGCAGTGATCTCTCTGGGGCCAACGTCCTGACTTTC. Amino acids: CASSDLSGANVLTF.

This chain links TRBV6-1 with TRBJ2-4; D unresolved. Germline assignment: CDR1 MNHNS and CDR2 SASEGT. Trimming pared 4 bases from V and 6 bases from J, leaving 13 bases between. This CDR3 has 14 residues. The CDR3 coding sequence is TGTGCCAGCAGTGGGACGACCATGGGAAACATTCAGTACTTC. Protein: CASSGTTMGNIQYF.

This sequence joins TRBV5-8 and TRBJ1-6, with D unclear. Looked up from germline, CDR1 is SGHTS and CDR2 is YDEGEE. V shed 5 bases and J shed 0 bases, with 6 bases lying between them. This CDR3 has 14 residues. CDR3 sequence (DNA): TGTGCCAGCAGTTCCGTCTCCTATAATTCACCCCTCCACTTT. Protein product: CASSSVSYNSPLHF.

This clone was seen a few times. CDR3 in DNA: TGTGCCATCAGTGCGGACAGGGCGGGAGGCCAAGAGACCCAGTACTTC. Protein product: CAISADRAGGQETQYF. This chain uses TRBV10-3 with TRBJ2-5; the D gene could be TRBD1 or TRBD2 (8 bases each). Germline CDR1 ENHRY, CDR2 SYGVKD. Trimming left V 4 bases short and J 1 base short, with 16 bases between. The CDR3 extends over 16 amino acids.

This chain links TRBV7-2 with TRBJ2-2, with a possible D match to TRBD2 (7 bases). This CDR3 comprises 15 residues. Per the germline V gene, CDR1 is SGHTA and CDR2 is FQGNSA. V gave up 4 bases and J gave up 3 bases, with 12 bases separating them. CDR3 DNA: TGTGCCAGCAGCTCTACAGGGAGGGACACCGGGGAGCTGTTTTTT. Residues: CASSSTGRDTGELFF.

This rearrangement joins TRBV29-1 to TRBJ1-3; D is possibly TRBD1 (5 bases). The V end was cut by 4 bases, the J end by 3 bases, with 13 bases between. The CDR3 has 14 residues. Germline V gene lookup returns CDR1 SQVTM and CDR2 ANQGSEA. For the CDR3, the DNA is TGCAGCGTTGCCTCGGGGGGTTATGGAAACACCATATATTTT. Translating gives CSVASGGYGNTIYF.

The chain joins TRBV5-4 to TRBJ2-7; TRBD2 aligns across 13 bases. The V segment lost 5 bases and the J segment 5 bases; nucleotides outside the gene matches: 10. Germline V lookup: CDR1 SGHNT, CDR2 YYREEE (reference sequence). The CDR3 has 16 amino acids. CDR3 DNA: TGTGCCAGCAGTACAACTAGCGGGGGGGCTAGGGACGAGCAGTACTTC. As protein: CASSTTSGGARDEQYF.

The chain recombines TRBV25-1 with TRBJ1-2, with a tentative D call TRBD1 (6 bases). CDR3 length: 13 residues. Per the germline V gene, CDR1 is MGHDK and CDR2 is SYGVNS. V was trimmed by 3 bases and J by 7 bases, leaving 12 bases between them. In DNA form, the CDR3 reads TGTGCCAGCAGTGAGGTTACAGGGTCTGGCTACACCTTC. Protein: CASSEVTGSGYTF.

With respect to this clone: The sample contains more than one DNA sequence encoding this CDR3. The chain carries TRBV5-1 and TRBJ2-3; D is unresolved. V shed 0 bases and J shed 0 bases, with 8 bases lying between them. The CDR3 sequence is 15 residues long. Per germline, CDR1 SGHRS and CDR2 YFSETQ. The CDR3 DNA follows: TGCGCCAGCAGCTTGGGAGAATCTAGCACAGATACGCAGTATTTT. This codes for CASSLGESSTDTQYF.

The chain is built from TRBV6-6 and TRBJ1-1, with D possibly TRBD1 on 6 matching bases. The germline V gene has CDR1 MNHNY and CDR2 SVGAGI (reference sequence). This CDR3 region has 14 residues. V was pared by 4 bases and J by 10 bases, with 19 bases between. This CDR3 reads CASSWRQDGGGAFF. In DNA form, the CDR3 reads TGTGCCAGCAGTTGGCGACAGGACGGAGGGGGAGCTTTCTTT.

The CDR3 DNA sequence: TGTGCCAGTCAGTCGACAGGTTATTCACCCCTCCACTTT. Protein sequence: CASQSTGYSPLHF. This chain uses TRBV19 with TRBJ1-6, with D perhaps matching TRBD1 (6 bases). Trimming removed 8 bases from V and 8 bases from J, with 13 bases in between. This CDR3 spans 13 amino acids. Germline CDR1 and CDR2: LNHDA and SQIVND (reference sequence).

The chain has TRBV5-1 and TRBJ2-5; D is ambiguous. The CDR3 covers 13 residues. Trimming shortened V by 4 bases and J by 5 bases, and 12 bases separated the two germline ends. Germline V gene lookup returns CDR1 SGHRS and CDR2 YFSETQ. The chain's CDR3 is CASSADLLETQYF. The DNA of the CDR3 is TGCGCCAGCAGCGCGGATTTATTGGAGACCCAGTACTTC.

The J gene is TRBJ2-1, the V gene TRBV10-2; 7 nucleotides match TRBD2. Germline V lookup: CDR1 WSHSY, CDR2 SAAADI. The V segment lost 6 bases and the J segment 0 bases; nucleotides outside the gene matches: 2. The CDR3 has 14 residues. The CDR3 nucleotides read TGCGCCAGCAGGTTAGCGGGCTCCTACAATGAGCAGTTCTTC. Translated: CASRLAGSYNEQFF.

This chain uses TRBV5-1 with TRBJ2-2; D is tentatively TRBD1 or TRBD2 (5 bases each). Trimming shortened V by 4 bases and J by 2 bases, and 15 bases separated the two germline ends. There are 16 residues in the CDR3. CDR1 is SGHRS, CDR2 YFSETQ, per germline. The CDR3: CASSGLPRGNTGELFF. CDR3 coding DNA: TGCGCCAGCAGCGGGCTCCCGAGGGGCAACACCGGGGAGCTGTTTTTT.

The rearrangement links TRBV9 to TRBJ2-4; 7 bases are a match to TRBD2. Germline loops: CDR1 SGDLS, CDR2 YYNGEE. This CDR3 is 15 amino acids long. The V segment lost 0 bases and the J segment 5 bases; nucleotides outside the gene matches: 5. CDR3 loop: CASSVAGGFQNIQYF. In DNA, the CDR3 is TGTGCCAGCAGCGTAGCGGGGGGTTTCCAAAACATTCAGTACTTC.

The chain couples TRBV29-1 to TRBJ2-3; TRBD1 matches 8 bases. The CDR3 is 14 residues long. Germline lookup yields CDR1 SQVTM and CDR2 ANQGSEA. Trimming took 1 base from V and 0 from J; bases not matched to a gene: 0. The CDR3 DNA reads as TGCAGCGTTGAAGGGACAGGGAGCACAGATACGCAGTATTTT. This gives the protein CSVEGTGSTDTQYF.

V gene TRBV9 combines with J gene TRBJ2-2, with a possible D match to TRBD2 (6 bases). V gave up 7 bases and J gave up 0 bases, with 10 bases separating them. CDR1 and CDR2 from the germline V gene are SGDLS and YYNGEE. The CDR3 runs to 14 residues. CDR3 in DNA: TGTGCCAGCCGCGGGACTCCGAACACCGGGGAGCTGTTTTTT. Translating gives CASRGTPNTGELFF.

This chain connects TRBV7-9 to TRBJ2-3; the D gene is possibly TRBD1 (6 bases). The CDR3 runs to 16 residues. Looked up from germline, CDR1 is SEHNR and CDR2 is FQNEAQ (reference sequence). Trimming shortened V by 2 bases and J by 1 base, and 13 bases separated the two germline ends. CDR3 nucleotides: TGTGCCAGCAGCTTAATGCAGGGGATTGGCACAGATACGCAGTATTTT. This gives the protein CASSLMQGIGTDTQYF.

The rearrangement joins TRBV29-1 to TRBJ2-1, with no clear D. CDR1 SQVTM and CDR2 ANQGSEA come from the germline V gene. CDR3 length: 12 amino acids. Trimming stripped 2 bases from V and 8 bases from J, with 10 bases between. The CDR3 DNA follows: TGCAGCGTTGAACTGGGTAGCCATGAGCAGTTCTTC. Amino acid sequence: CSVELGSHEQFF.

This rearrangement joins TRBV6-6 to TRBJ1-2; 9 bases line up with TRBD1. The CDR3 spans 16 residues. V shed 2 bases and J 5 bases; nucleotides not matched to a gene: 9. The germline gives CDR1 MNHNY, CDR2 SVGAGI (reference sequence). CDR3 in amino acids: CASSYRPGTGFYGYTF. CDR3 bases: TGTGCCAGCAGTTACCGTCCCGGGACAGGGTTTTATGGCTACACCTTC.

The rearrangement uses TRBV6-4 and TRBJ1-1; 8 bases are a match to TRBD1. CDR1 is MRHNA and CDR2 is SNTAGT in the germline V gene. This CDR3 spans 13 amino acids. V lost 6 bases to trimming and J lost 4 bases; unmatched junction nucleotides: 4. Here the CDR3 reads CASRRTGGTEAFF. CDR3 DNA sequence: TGTGCCAGCAGGAGAACAGGGGGCACTGAAGCTTTCTTT.